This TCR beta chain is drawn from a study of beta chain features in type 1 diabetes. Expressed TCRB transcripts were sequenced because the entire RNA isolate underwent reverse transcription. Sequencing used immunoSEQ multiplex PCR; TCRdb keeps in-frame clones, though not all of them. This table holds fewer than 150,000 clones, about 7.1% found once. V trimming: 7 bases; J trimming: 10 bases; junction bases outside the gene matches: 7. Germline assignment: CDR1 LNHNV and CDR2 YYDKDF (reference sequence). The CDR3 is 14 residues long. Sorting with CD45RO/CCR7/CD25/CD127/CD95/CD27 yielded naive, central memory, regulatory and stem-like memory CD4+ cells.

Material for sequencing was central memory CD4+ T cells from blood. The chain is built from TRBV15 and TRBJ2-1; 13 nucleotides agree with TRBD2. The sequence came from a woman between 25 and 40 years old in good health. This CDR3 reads CATMKPGLAGEQFF. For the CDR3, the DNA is TGTGCCACCATGAAACCGGGACTAGCGGGGGAGCAGTTCTTC. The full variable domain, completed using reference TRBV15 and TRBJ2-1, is DAMVIQNPRYQVTQFGKPVTLSCSQTLNHNVMYWYQQKSSQAPKLLFHYYDKDFNNEADTPDNFQSRRPNTSFCFLDIRSPGLGDTAMYLCATMKPGLAGEQFFGPGTRLTVL.